A single sample is the source of the 9 T cell receptor beta chains below, sequenced in a study of CD8 T cells in Susac syndrome. RNA totalling roughly 0.45 to 1 ug underwent reverse transcription with random hexamers. TCRdb used MiXCR to reprocess the immunoSEQ multiplex PCR reads, holding one entry per CDR3 protein. The sample consists of about 130,000 distinct CDR3 sequences, around 94% of them appearing once. Sequences were obtained from CD8+ T cells from PBMCs. Source of these receptors: a human donor with Susac syndrome.

The genes are TRBV20-1 and TRBJ2-7; D gene ambiguous. Trimming removed 5 bases at V and 6 bases at J, with 17 bases between. Germline V gene lookup returns CDR1 DFQATT and CDR2 SNEGSKA (reference sequence). The CDR3 consists of 13 residues. CDR3: CSARKTRIREQYF. DNA of the CDR3: TGCAGTGCTCGGAAAACGAGAATTCGCGAGCAGTACTTC.

The rearrangement uses TRBV6-6 and TRBJ2-1; TRBD2 matches 10 bases. The CDR3 runs 14 residues. Germline trimming cut 7 bases from V and 5 bases from J; bases unmatched to any gene: 5. Germline V lookup: CDR1 MNHNY, CDR2 SVGAGI (reference sequence). CDR3 region: CASILAGAHNEQFF. For the CDR3, the DNA is TGTGCCAGCATCCTAGCGGGAGCTCACAATGAGCAGTTCTTC.

The chain is built from TRBV6-4 and TRBJ2-3; 9 nucleotides match TRBD2. Losses at the gene ends were 2 bases for V and 5 bases for J; bases not matched to a gene: 5. CDR3 length equals 15 residues. The germline V gene encodes CDR1 MRHNA and CDR2 SNTAGT. Here the CDR3 reads CASSDGSSGVDTQYF. In DNA form, the CDR3 reads TGTGCCAGCAGTGACGGCTCTAGCGGGGTAGATACGCAGTATTTT.

The V gene is TRBV4-3, the J gene TRBJ2-2; maybe TRBD2 (5 bases). Germline V lookup: CDR1 LGHNA, CDR2 YSLEER. The CDR3 has 15 residues. Trimming removed 0 bases from V and 4 bases from J, with 9 bases in between. The DNA for the CDR3 is TGCGCCAGCAGCCAAGAAGACTATACCACCGGGGAGCTGTTTTTT. Translation: CASSQEDYTTGELFF.

The chain has TRBV4-3 and TRBJ1-1, with D tentatively TRBD1 (5 bases). The CDR3 is 15 amino acids. Deletions cut 1 base from V and 3 bases from J, with 12 bases between. Germline CDR1 is LGHNA and CDR2 is YSLEER. The CDR3 DNA sequence: TGCGCCAGCAGCCAAGTCGGGTTAGGGGACACTGAAGCTTTCTTT. This gives the protein CASSQVGLGDTEAFF.

The rearrangement uses TRBV20-1 and TRBJ1-2; 7 bases match TRBD1. The V segment lost 0 bases and the J segment 5 bases; nucleotides outside the gene matches: 3. CDR3 length: 13 residues. Germline V gene data show CDR1 as DFQATT and CDR2 as SNEGSKA (reference sequence). The CDR3 loop is CSARDDREYGYTF. The CDR3, as DNA: TGCAGTGCTAGAGACGACAGGGAGTATGGCTACACCTTC.

The chain links TRBV7-9 to TRBJ2-4; 8 bases line up with TRBD1. The CDR3 has 13 amino acids. V dropped 3 bases and J dropped 5; count of bases not matched to a gene: 0. Per the germline V gene, CDR1 is SEHNR and CDR2 is FQNEAQ (reference sequence). The CDR3 sequence is CASSLDRENIQYF. CDR3 coding DNA: TGTGCCAGCAGCTTGGACAGGGAAAACATTCAGTACTTC.

The chain combines TRBV6-5 with TRBJ2-1; D is perhaps TRBD2 (6 bases). Germline CDR1 is MNHEY and CDR2 is SVGAGI. Deletions cut 4 bases from V and 2 bases from J, with 15 bases between. This CDR3 region has 16 residues. The CDR3 bases are TGTGCCAGCAGTTCCTCCGCGGAGGGGCCCTACAATGAGCAGTTCTTC. Protein sequence: CASSSSAEGPYNEQFF.

J is TRBJ2-1 and V is TRBV30; D unresolved. Germline CDR1 reads GTSNPN; CDR2 reads SVGIG (reference sequence). The CDR3 has 12 residues. V was shortened by 0 bases and J by 6 bases, with 6 bases between the two germline ends. This CDR3 is CAWSVVGNEQFF. The CDR3 DNA reads TGTGCCTGGAGTGTAGTCGGCAATGAGCAGTTCTTC.